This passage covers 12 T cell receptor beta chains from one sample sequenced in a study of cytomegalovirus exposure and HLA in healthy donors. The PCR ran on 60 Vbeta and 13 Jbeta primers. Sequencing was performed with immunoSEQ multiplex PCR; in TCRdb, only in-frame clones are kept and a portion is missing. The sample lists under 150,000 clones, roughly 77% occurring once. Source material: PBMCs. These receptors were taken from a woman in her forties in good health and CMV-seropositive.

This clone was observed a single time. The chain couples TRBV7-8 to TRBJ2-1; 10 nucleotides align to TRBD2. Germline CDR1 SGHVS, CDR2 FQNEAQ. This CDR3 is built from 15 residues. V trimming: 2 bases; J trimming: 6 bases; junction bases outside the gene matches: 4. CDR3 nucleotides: TGTGCCAGCAGCTTAAGGACTAGCGGAGTCAATGAGCAGTTCTTC. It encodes CASSLRTSGVNEQFF.

The CDR3 region has the DNA TGTGCCAGCAGCCGCGGGACAGGGGGCGAAACAGATACGCAGTATTTT. Protein: CASSRGTGGETDTQYF. V usage is TRBV7-9 and J usage is TRBJ2-3; 12 bases fit TRBD1. The CDR3 contains 16 residues. Per the germline V gene, CDR1 is SEHNR and CDR2 is FQNEAQ (reference sequence). Losses at the gene ends were 5 bases for V and 3 bases for J; bases not matched to a gene: 6.

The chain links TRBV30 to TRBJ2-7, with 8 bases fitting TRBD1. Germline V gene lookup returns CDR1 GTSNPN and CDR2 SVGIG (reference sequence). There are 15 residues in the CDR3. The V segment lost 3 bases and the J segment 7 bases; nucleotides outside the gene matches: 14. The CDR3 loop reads CAWRDFRDRTFEQYF. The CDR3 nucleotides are TGTGCCTGGAGGGACTTCCGGGACAGGACTTTTGAGCAGTACTTC.

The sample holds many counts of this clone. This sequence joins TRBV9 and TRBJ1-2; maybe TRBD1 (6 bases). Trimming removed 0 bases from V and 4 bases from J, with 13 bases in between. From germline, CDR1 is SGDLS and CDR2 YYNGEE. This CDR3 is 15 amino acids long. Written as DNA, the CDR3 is TGTGCCAGCAGCGTAGGGGAGGGGGAACGCTATGGCTACACCTTC. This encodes CASSVGEGERYGYTF.

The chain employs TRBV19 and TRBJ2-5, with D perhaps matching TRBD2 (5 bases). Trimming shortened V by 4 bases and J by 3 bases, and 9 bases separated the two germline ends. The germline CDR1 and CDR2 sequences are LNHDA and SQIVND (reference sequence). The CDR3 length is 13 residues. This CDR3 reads CASSKDGKETQYF. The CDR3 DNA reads TGTGCCAGTAGTAAAGACGGGAAAGAGACCCAGTACTTC. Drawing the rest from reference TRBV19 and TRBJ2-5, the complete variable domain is DGGITQSPKYLFRKEGQNVTLSCEQNLNHDAMYWYRQDPGQGLRLIYYSQIVNDFQKGDIAEGYSVSREKKESFPLTVTSAQKNPTAFYLCASSKDGKETQYFGPGTRLLVL.

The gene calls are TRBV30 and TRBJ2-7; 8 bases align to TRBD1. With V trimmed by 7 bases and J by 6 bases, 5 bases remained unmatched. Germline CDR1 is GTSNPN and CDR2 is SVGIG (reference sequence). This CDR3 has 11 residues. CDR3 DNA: TGTGCCTTTACGACAGGGGTCGAGCAGTACTTC. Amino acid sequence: CAFTTGVEQYF. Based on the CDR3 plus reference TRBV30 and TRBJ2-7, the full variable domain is SQTIHQWPATLVQPVGSPLSLECTVEGTSNPNLYWYRQAAGRGLQLLFYSVGIGQISSEVPQNLSASRPQDRQFILSSKKLLLSDSGFYLCAFTTGVEQYFGPGTRLTVT.

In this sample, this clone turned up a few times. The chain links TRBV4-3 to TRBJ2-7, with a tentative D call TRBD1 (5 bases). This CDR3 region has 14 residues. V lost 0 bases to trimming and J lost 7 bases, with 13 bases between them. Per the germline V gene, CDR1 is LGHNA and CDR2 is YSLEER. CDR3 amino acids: CASSQERGLGEQYF. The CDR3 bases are TGCGCCAGCAGCCAAGAAAGGGGTCTGGGGGAGCAGTACTTC.

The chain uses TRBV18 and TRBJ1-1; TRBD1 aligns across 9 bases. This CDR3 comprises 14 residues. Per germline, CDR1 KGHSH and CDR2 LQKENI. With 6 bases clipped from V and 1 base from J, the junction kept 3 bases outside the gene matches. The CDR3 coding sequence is TGTGCCAGCTCTCAGGACAGGGGGAACACTGAAGCTTTCTTT. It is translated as CASSQDRGNTEAFF.

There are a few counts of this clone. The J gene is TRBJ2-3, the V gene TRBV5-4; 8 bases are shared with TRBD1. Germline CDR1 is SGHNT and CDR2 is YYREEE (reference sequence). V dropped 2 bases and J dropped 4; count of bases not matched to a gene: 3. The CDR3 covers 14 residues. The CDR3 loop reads CASSFQGAADTQYF. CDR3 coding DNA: TGTGCCAGCAGCTTCCAGGGGGCTGCAGATACGCAGTATTTT.

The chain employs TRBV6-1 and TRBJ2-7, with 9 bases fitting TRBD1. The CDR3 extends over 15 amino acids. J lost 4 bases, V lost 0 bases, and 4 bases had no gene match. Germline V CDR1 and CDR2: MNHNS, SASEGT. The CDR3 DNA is TGTGCCAGCAGTGAAGCGCTAGGACAGGGGTACGAGCAGTACTTC. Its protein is CASSEALGQGYEQYF.

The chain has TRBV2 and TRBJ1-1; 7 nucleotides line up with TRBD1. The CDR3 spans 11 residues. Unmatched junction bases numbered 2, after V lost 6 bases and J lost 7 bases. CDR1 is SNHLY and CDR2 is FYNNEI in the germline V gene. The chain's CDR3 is CASRGTVEAFF. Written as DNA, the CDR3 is TGTGCCAGCAGGGGGACAGTTGAAGCTTTCTTT.

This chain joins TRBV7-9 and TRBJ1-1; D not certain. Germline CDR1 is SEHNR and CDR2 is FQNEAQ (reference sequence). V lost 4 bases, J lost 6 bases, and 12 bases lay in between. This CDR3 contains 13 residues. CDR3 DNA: TGTGCCAGCAGCTCCAGCGTTCTAGCTGAAGCTTTCTTT. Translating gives CASSSSVLAEAFF.